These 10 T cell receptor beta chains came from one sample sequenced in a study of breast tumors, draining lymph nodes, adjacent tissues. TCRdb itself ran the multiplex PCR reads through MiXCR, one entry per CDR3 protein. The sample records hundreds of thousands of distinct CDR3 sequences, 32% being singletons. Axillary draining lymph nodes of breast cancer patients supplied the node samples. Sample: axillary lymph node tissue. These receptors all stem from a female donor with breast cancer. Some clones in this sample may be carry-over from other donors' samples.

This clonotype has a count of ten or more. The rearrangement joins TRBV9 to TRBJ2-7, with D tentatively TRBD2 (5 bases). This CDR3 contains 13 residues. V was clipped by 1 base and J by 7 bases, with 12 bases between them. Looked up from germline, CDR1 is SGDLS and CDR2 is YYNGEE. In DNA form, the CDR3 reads TGTGCCAGCAGCGTAAGCGGTCTAGGAGAGCAGTACTTC. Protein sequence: CASSVSGLGEQYF.

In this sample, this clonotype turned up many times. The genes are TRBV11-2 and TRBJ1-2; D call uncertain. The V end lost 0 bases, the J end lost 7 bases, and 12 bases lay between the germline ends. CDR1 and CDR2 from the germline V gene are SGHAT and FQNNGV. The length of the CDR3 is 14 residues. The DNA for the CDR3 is TGTGCCAGCAGCTTAGATCTAGCCAACAGTGGCTACACCTTC. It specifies CASSLDLANSGYTF.

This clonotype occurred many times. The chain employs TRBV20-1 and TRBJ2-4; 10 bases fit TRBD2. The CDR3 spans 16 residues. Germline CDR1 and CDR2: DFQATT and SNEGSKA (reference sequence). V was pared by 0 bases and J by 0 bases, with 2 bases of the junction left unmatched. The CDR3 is CSARDTSGIAKNIQYF. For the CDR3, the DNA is TGCAGTGCTAGAGATACTAGCGGGATAGCCAAAAACATTCAGTACTTC.

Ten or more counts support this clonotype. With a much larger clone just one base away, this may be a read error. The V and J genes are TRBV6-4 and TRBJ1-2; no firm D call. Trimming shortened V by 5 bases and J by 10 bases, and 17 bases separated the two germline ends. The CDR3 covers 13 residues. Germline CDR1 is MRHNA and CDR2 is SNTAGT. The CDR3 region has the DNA TGTGCCAGCAGTCCAGAAGGGAAGGGCAACTACACCTTC. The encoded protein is CASSPEGKGNYTF.

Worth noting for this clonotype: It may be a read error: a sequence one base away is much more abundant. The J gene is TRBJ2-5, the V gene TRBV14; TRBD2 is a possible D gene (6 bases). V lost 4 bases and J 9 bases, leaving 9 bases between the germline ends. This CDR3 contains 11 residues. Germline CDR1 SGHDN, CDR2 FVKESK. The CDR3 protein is CASSLWGAQYF. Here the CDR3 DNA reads TGTGCCAGCAGCCTGTGGGGGGCCCAGTACTTC.

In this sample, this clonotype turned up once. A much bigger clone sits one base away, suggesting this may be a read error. CDR3: CASSRGQGHDAFF. CDR3 nucleotides: TGCGCCAGCAGCCGCGGACAGGGCCACGACGCTTTCTTT. The rearrangement joins TRBV5-1 to TRBJ1-1, with 8 bases identical to TRBD1. The CDR3 consists of 13 residues. Trimming took 4 bases from V and 11 from J; bases not matched to a gene: 10. CDR1 and CDR2 from the germline V gene are SGHRS and YFSETQ.

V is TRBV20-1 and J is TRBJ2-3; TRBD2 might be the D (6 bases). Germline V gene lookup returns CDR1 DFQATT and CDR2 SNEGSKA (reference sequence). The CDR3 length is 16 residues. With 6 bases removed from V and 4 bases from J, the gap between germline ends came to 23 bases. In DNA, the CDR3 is TGCAGTGCCCCGCCGGGTGGAGGAGGGGTTTCAGATACGCAGTATTTT. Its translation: CSAPPGGGGVSDTQYF.

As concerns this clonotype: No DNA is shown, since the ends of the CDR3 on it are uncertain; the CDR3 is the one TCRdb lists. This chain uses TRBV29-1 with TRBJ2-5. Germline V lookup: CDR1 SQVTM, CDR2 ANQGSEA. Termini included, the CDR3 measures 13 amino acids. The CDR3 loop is CTSVPAVQETQYF.

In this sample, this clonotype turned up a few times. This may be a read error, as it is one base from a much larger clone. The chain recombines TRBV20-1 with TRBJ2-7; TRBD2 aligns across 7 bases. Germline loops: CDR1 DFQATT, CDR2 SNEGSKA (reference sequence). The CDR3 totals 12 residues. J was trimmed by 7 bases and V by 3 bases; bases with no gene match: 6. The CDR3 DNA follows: TGCAGTGCTAGTCCAGGGCGGGGGGAGCAGTACTTC. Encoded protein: CSASPGRGEQYF.

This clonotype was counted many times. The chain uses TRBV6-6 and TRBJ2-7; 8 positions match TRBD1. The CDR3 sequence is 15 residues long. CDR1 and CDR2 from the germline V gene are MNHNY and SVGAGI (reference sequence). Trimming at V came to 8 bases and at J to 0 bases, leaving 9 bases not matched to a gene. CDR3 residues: CASGRGTGDSYEQYF. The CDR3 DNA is TGTGCCAGCGGGCGCGGGACAGGAGACTCCTACGAGCAGTACTTC.